The clone carrying this TCR beta chain came up many times. Its antigen is unidentified. This specimen belongs to a study of response to subunit inactivated influenza vaccine. General study results and limits: The authors offered the suggestion that each seasonal influenza vaccination recruits few new T cells.

The ends were cut back, 1 base at V and 5 bases at J, with 9 bases in the middle. The CDR3 totals 13 residues. Germline values: CDR1 SGHVS, CDR2 FQNEAQ. TCRdb processed the RT-PCR reads anew with MiXCR; each CDR3 protein has one entry. Altogether about 620,000 distinct CDR3 sequences are present, roughly 12% being singletons, with the ten largest covering roughly 10%. The TCR was taken from a man aged 45-65 years who received an inactivated influenza vaccine. The sample here was PBMCs from blood, taken on the day of vaccination. The V gene is TRBV7-8, the J gene TRBJ2-7; no firm D call. CDR3 region: CASSLDLGDEQYF. The DNA of the CDR3 is TGTGCCAGCAGCTTAGATTTAGGAGACGAGCAGTACTTC.